This passage covers 14 T cell receptor beta chains from one sample sequenced in a study of cytomegalovirus exposure and HLA in healthy donors. TCRdb keeps only in-frame clones here, not all; method: immunoSEQ multiplex PCR. The sample holds fewer than 85,000 clones, approximately 94% seen once. Material for sequencing was PBMCs. Source of these receptors: a woman aged 18-30 years in good health and CMV-seronegative.

This chain connects TRBV6-1 to TRBJ2-7, with D possibly being TRBD2 (6 bases). Germline CDR1 MNHNS, CDR2 SASEGT. Deletions cut 4 bases from V and 4 bases from J, with 11 bases between. The CDR3 runs to 13 residues. In nucleotides, the CDR3 is TGTGCCAGCAGTGTCGGGAGATCGTACGAGCAGTACTTC. This encodes CASSVGRSYEQYF.

The chain recombines TRBV6-1 with TRBJ2-1; 10 bases align to TRBD2. Per germline, CDR1 MNHNS and CDR2 SASEGT. The CDR3 is made up of 15 amino acids. V lost 1 base to trimming and J lost 9 bases; unmatched junction nucleotides: 6. CDR3 sequence reads: CASSEEAGGPSEQFF. CDR3 in DNA: TGTGCCAGCAGTGAAGAAGCGGGGGGGCCGAGTGAGCAGTTCTTC.

The V and J genes are TRBV28 and TRBJ2-7; 10 bases fit TRBD1. The V gene's germline CDR1 is MDHEN and CDR2 SYDVKM. This CDR3 region has 15 residues. J was trimmed by 5 bases and V by 7 bases; bases with no gene match: 11. In DNA, the CDR3 is TGTGCCAGCACGGGAACCGGGACAGGGGAGGACGAGCAGTACTTC. It specifies CASTGTGTGEDEQYF.

The gene calls are TRBV27 and TRBJ1-2; possible D gene TRBD1, 6 bases. CDR1 is MNHEY, CDR2 SMNVEV, per germline (reference sequence). V dropped 3 bases and J dropped 5 bases, with 10 bases sitting between them. This CDR3 is 13 amino acids long. CDR3 amino acids: CASSFQGYYGYTF. The CDR3 region has the DNA TGTGCCAGCAGTTTTCAGGGGTATTATGGCTACACCTTC.

The chain combines TRBV19 with TRBJ2-4; TRBD2 is a possible D gene (6 bases). CDR3 length: 20 residues. Germline CDR1 is LNHDA and CDR2 is SQIVND (reference sequence). Trimming left V 0 bases short and J 0 bases short, with 21 bases between. The CDR3 sequence is CASSIDPPGWGGIAKNIQYF. The CDR3, as DNA: TGTGCCAGTAGTATAGATCCTCCAGGGTGGGGAGGCATAGCCAAAAACATTCAGTACTTC.

The chain couples TRBV6-5 to TRBJ1-1; weak D call: TRBD1 (5 bases). V shed 6 bases and J shed 1 base, with 12 bases lying between them. The CDR3 consists of 14 residues. CDR1 and CDR2 from the germline V gene are MNHEY and SVGAGI. The CDR3 DNA follows: TGTGCCAGCAGCCGCGGGAGGGGGAACACTGAAGCTTTCTTT. It translates to CASSRGRGNTEAFF.

This clone has only a few counts. The chain links TRBV28 to TRBJ2-6; no definite D call. CDR3 length equals 15 residues. The germline V gene has CDR1 MDHEN and CDR2 SYDVKM. The germline V and J ends were trimmed by 6 bases and 0 bases, with 9 bases remaining between them. CDR3 sequence: CASRSSLSGANVLTF. In DNA, the CDR3 is TGTGCCAGCAGATCCTCCCTCTCTGGGGCCAACGTCCTGACTTTC.

This clone appeared a single time. This rearrangement joins TRBV4-1 to TRBJ1-4, with 7 bases aligning to TRBD1. This CDR3 contains 15 residues. In germline, CDR1 is MGHRA, CDR2 YSYEKL. J lost 8 bases, V lost 4 bases, and 10 bases had no gene match. The CDR3 DNA reads as TGCGCCAGCAGCCCTTCGAGGGGGCGATCCGAAAAACTGTTTTTT. Its translation is CASSPSRGRSEKLFF.

The V and J genes are TRBV21-1 and TRBJ1-2. TRBV21-1 is flagged as a pseudogene. This CDR3 is built from 16 residues. CDR3 coding DNA: TGTGCCAGCAGCAAGAGGGCCCCTTTAGCTAACTATGGCTACACCTTC. This codes for CASSKRAPLANYGYTF.

The chain couples TRBV6-6 to TRBJ1-2; TRBD1 matches 9 bases. With V trimmed by 4 bases and J by 4 bases, 7 bases remained unmatched. The CDR3 loop spans 15 amino acids. Germline V gives CDR1 MNHNY, CDR2 SVGAGI (reference sequence). DNA for the CDR3: TGTGCCAGCAGTTCCCTAACAGGGGGCAGCTATGGCTACACCTTC. As protein: CASSSLTGGSYGYTF.

J is TRBJ1-2 and V is TRBV9; 10 nucleotides match TRBD1. Germline CDR1 and CDR2: SGDLS and YYNGEE. The J segment lost 8 bases and the V segment lost 4 bases, leaving 11 bases of the junction unmatched. The CDR3 totals 15 residues. CDR3 sequence reads: CASSSPAGTGDGYTF. The CDR3 region has the DNA TGTGCCAGCAGCTCCCCCGCCGGGACAGGGGACGGCTACACCTTC.

The chain is built from TRBV15 and TRBJ2-5; D possibly corresponds to TRBD2 (6 bases). Germline CDR1 reads LNHNV; CDR2 reads YYDKDF (reference sequence). The CDR3 length is 15 residues. Trimming left V 1 base short and J 4 bases short, with 13 bases between. In nucleotides, the CDR3 is TGTGCCACCAGCAGAGTAGGGCGGGGAGCAGAGACCCAGTACTTC. It codes for CATSRVGRGAETQYF.

The chain employs TRBV4-2 and TRBJ2-1; 9 nucleotides match TRBD2. CDR3 length equals 16 residues. The germline V gene encodes CDR1 LGHNA and CDR2 YNFKEQ. The junction had 12 bases not matched to a gene; V was cut back by 4 bases and J by 8 bases. The CDR3 protein is CASSPSSGGVYDEQFF. The CDR3, as DNA: TGTGCCAGCAGCCCGAGTAGCGGGGGTGTTTACGATGAGCAGTTCTTC.

Here the CDR3 DNA reads TGTGCCAGTAATACCGGGACAGGGTCTGGCGAGCAGTACTTC. Amino acids: CASNTGTGSGEQYF. The chain links TRBV19 to TRBJ2-7, with TRBD1 matching 9 bases. The CDR3 extends over 14 amino acids. Trimming removed 7 bases from V and 6 bases from J; junction bases left unmatched: 10. Germline V gene lookup returns CDR1 LNHDA and CDR2 SQIVND (reference sequence).